The 8 T cell receptor beta chains presented below share a single source sample, sequenced in a study of PD-L1 blockade in urothelial cancer. Time point defined: peripheral blood 6 weeks after treatment start. Produced via immunoSEQ multiplex PCR; TCRdb's table is partial and in-frame only. Among fewer than 90,000 clones, around 90% were seen once, and the ten largest hold approximately 0.89%. The sequenced sample was PBMCs, obtained around atezolizumab (anti-PD-L1) treatment. The receptors stem from a woman older than 75 with urothelial cancer.

CDR3 sequence reads: CASSLGTHSYEQYF. As DNA, the CDR3 is TGTGCCAGCAGTCTCGGGACTCACAGCTACGAGCAGTACTTC. The rearrangement uses TRBV6-5 and TRBJ2-7, with D possibly being TRBD2 (6 bases). Trimming removed 5 bases from V and 3 bases from J, with 14 bases in between. CDR3 length equals 14 residues. Per germline, CDR1 MNHEY and CDR2 SVGAGI.

The CDR3 region is CASQNYAGQYF. DNA of the CDR3: TGTGCCAGTCAAAACTACGCTGGGCAGTACTTC. This chain joins TRBV27 and TRBJ2-7; no firm D call. Per the germline V gene, CDR1 is MNHEY and CDR2 is SMNVEV (reference sequence). The CDR3 spans 11 residues. V dropped 9 bases and J dropped 9 bases, with 15 bases sitting between them.

CDR3 in DNA: TGTGCCAGCAGAACACCAGGGGCAGGGGTAACCCAGTACTTC. As protein: CASRTPGAGVTQYF. The chain uses TRBV25-1 and TRBJ2-5, with a tentative D call TRBD1 (6 bases). The CDR3 is 14 residues long. Germline V gene lookup returns CDR1 MGHDK and CDR2 SYGVNS. V was clipped by 6 bases and J by 8 bases, with 19 bases between them.

V is TRBV27 and J is TRBJ2-6; 7 bases are shared with TRBD1. CDR3 size: 18 residues. The V segment lost 6 bases and the J segment 2 bases; nucleotides outside the gene matches: 13. The germline V gene has CDR1 MNHEY and CDR2 SMNVEV (reference sequence). The CDR3 DNA reads as TGTGCCAGCAGGTTACACGGGACAGATGCCGCTGGGGCCAACGTCCTGACTTTC. This codes for CASRLHGTDAAGANVLTF.

The rearrangement uses TRBV5-5 and TRBJ2-7, with D possibly TRBD1 on 5 matching bases. The CDR3 contains 12 residues. Germline assignment: CDR1 SGHKS and CDR2 YYEKEE (reference sequence). V lost 4 bases and J lost 3, with 8 bases in between. CDR3 nucleotide sequence: TGTGCCAGCAGCGCAGACAGCTACGAGCAGTACTTC. This codes for CASSADSYEQYF.

The chain uses TRBV11-3 and TRBJ1-1; 7 positions match TRBD1. CDR1 SGHNT and CDR2 YENEEA come from the germline V gene. The trim removed 5 bases at V and 0 bases at J, leaving 9 bases unmatched. This CDR3 spans 16 amino acids. CDR3 bases: TGTGCCAGCAGCCAGCGGACAGGCGCTATGAACACTGAAGCTTTCTTT. Protein sequence: CASSQRTGAMNTEAFF.

This clone came up a few times. CDR3 sequence reads: CASSQGQIYGYTF. The CDR3 DNA follows: TGCGCCAGCAGCCAGGGACAGATCTATGGCTACACCTTC. The chain links TRBV5-1 to TRBJ1-2, with TRBD1 matching 7 bases. Germline CDR1 SGHRS, CDR2 YFSETQ. The trim removed 4 bases at V and 4 bases at J, leaving 4 bases unmatched. The CDR3 consists of 13 residues.

Note on this clone: Other DNA sequences of this sample code for an identical CDR3. This chain links TRBV5-1 with TRBJ2-1; 8 bases fit TRBD2. There are 13 residues in the CDR3. CDR1 is SGHRS and CDR2 is YFSETQ in the germline V gene. The junction had 0 bases not matched to a gene; V was cut back by 0 bases and J by 7 bases. The CDR3 here is CASSLAGGNEQFF. The CDR3 bases are TGCGCCAGCAGCTTGGCGGGGGGGAATGAGCAGTTCTTC.